This TCR beta chain was found in a study of T cells after yellow fever vaccination. Overall study: SMART-Seq v4 Ultra Low Input prepared the low-cell-number fractions.

As for this clonotype: Antigen specificity is unknown. Compared with germline, one end of the junction differs, possibly owing to a read error.

A process of 5'RACE template switching, which added a universal primer site and UMIs, was used to make TCR cDNA. MiXCR was run by TCRdb on the 5' RACE reads, yielding one entry per CDR3 protein. Of about 340,000 distinct CDR3 sequences detected, 8% to 10% appear once; the ten largest clones hold under 20%. The CDR3 has 15 residues. Germline V gene lookup returns CDR1 SSHAT and CDR2 FNYEAQ (reference sequence). Study-level results: In post-booster samples, most primary-vaccination clones reappeared (96% CD4, 75% to 90% CD8).

The source material was PBMCs, sampled on the day of the first yellow fever vaccination. The source of this sequence is a man between 18 and 35 years old who received the YFV17D yellow fever vaccine. The J gene is TRBJ1-3, the V gene TRBV7-7; D is unresolved. The DNA for the CDR3 is TGTGCTAGCAGCGAACAGTTCTCCTCTGGAAACACCATATATTTT. As protein: CASSEQFSSGNTIYF.